The entry that follows covers one T cell receptor (beta chain) sequence. The antigen is unknown. Profiling relied on immunoSEQ multiplex PCR, and the TCRdb table lists in-frame clones only, not all of them. The sample lists some 130,000 clones; approximately 90% were seen once. CDR1 LNHDA and CDR2 SQIVND come from the germline V gene (reference sequence). Between the trimmed V and J ends, which lost 0 bases and 2 bases, there was a span of 12 bases. The CDR3 is 16 residues long. The sample comes from a study of T cell responses to AZD1222 COVID-19 vaccine. Overall study findings and caveats: It should be noted that donors were predominantly white British and more often female, and clonal diversity was possibly underestimated.

The sample in question was peripheral blood, obtained 28 days after the second AZD1222 dose. This TCR was recovered from an adult who received the AZD1222 COVID-19 vaccine. J is TRBJ2-3 and V is TRBV19; a possible D gene is TRBD2 (6 bases). CDR3 in DNA: TGTGCCAGTAGTATAGATACGGGGGTGACCACAGATACGCAGTATTTT. The encoded protein is CASSIDTGVTTDTQYF.